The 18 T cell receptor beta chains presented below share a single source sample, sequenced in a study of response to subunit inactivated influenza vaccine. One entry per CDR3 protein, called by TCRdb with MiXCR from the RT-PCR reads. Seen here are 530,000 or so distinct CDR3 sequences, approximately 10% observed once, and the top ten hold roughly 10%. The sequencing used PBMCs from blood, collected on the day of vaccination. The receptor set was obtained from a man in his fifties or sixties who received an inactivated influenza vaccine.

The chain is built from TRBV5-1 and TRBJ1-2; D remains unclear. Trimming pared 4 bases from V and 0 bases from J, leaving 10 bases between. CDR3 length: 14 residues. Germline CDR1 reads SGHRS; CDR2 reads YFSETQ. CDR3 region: CASSRDGTNYGYTF. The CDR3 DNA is TGCGCCAGCAGCCGCGACGGAACTAACTATGGCTACACCTTC.

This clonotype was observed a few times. CDR3 sequence (DNA): TGTGCCAGCAGCGCACCGGGACTAGCGGGATCTGATGAGCAGTTCTTC. Translating gives CASSAPGLAGSDEQFF. J is TRBJ2-1 and V is TRBV9; 13 bases align to TRBD2. CDR3 length: 16 residues. Looked up from germline, CDR1 is SGDLS and CDR2 is YYNGEE. V dropped 3 bases and J dropped 8; count of bases not matched to a gene: 8.

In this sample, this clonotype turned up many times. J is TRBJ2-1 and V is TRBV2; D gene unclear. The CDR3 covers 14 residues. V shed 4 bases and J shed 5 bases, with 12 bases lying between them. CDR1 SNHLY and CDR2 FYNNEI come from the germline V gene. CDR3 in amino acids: CASSVRRLNNEQFF. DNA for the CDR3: TGTGCCAGCAGTGTAAGAAGATTAAACAATGAGCAGTTCTTC.

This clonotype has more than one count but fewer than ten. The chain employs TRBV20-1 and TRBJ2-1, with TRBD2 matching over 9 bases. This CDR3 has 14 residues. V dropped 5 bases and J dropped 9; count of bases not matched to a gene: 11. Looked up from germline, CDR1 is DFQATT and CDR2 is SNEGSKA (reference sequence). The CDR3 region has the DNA TGCAGTGCTCCCGGGAGCGGGGGGCGGGGTGAGCAGTTCTTC. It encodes CSAPGSGGRGEQFF.

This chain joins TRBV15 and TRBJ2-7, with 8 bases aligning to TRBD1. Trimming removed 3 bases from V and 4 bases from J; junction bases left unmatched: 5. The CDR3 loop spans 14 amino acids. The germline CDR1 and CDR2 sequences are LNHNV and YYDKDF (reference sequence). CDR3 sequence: CATSSGTGPYEQYF. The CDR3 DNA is TGTGCCACCAGCAGCGGGACAGGACCTTACGAGCAGTACTTC.

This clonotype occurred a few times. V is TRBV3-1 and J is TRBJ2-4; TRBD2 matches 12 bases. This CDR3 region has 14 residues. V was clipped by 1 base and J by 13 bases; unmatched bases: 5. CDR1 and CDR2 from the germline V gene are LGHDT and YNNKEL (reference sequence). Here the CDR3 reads CASSQGTSGIKQYF. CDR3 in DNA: TGTGCCAGCAGCCAAGGGACTAGCGGGATAAAACAGTACTTC.

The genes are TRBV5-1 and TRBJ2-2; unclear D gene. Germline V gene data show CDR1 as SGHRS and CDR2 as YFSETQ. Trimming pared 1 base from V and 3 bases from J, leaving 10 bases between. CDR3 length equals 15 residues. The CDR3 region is CASSLTVKDTGELFF. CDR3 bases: TGCGCCAGCAGCTTGACTGTGAAAGACACCGGGGAGCTGTTTTTT.

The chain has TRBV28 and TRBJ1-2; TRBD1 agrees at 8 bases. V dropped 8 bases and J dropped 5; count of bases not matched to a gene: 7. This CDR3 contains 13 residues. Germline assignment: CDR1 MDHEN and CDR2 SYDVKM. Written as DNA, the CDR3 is TGTGCCAGCTCAGGGGGCGTGGGGTATGGCTACACCTTC. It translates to CASSGGVGYGYTF.

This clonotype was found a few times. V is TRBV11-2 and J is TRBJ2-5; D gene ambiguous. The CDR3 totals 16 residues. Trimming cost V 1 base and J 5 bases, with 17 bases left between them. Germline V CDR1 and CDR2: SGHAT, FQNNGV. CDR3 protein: CASSLVGSAVRETQYF. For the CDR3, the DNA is TGTGCCAGCAGCTTAGTAGGTAGTGCGGTCCGGGAGACCCAGTACTTC.

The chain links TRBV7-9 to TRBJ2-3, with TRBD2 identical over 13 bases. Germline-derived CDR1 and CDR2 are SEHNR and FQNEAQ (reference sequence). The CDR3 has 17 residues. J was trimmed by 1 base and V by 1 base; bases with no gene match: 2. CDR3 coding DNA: TGTGCCAGCAGCTTAGGGACTAGCGGGGGAGGCACAGATACGCAGTATTTT. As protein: CASSLGTSGGGTDTQYF.

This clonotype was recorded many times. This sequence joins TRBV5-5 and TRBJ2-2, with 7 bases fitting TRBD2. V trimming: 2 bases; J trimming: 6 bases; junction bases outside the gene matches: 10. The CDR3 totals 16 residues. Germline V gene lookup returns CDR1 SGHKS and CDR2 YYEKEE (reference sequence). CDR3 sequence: CASSLTGGSSSGELFF. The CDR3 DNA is TGTGCCAGCAGCTTAACTGGCGGGAGTAGCTCCGGGGAGCTGTTTTTT.

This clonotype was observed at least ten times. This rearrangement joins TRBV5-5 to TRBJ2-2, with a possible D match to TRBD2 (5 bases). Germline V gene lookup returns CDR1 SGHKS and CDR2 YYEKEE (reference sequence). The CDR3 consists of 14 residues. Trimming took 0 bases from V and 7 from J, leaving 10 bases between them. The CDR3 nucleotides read TGTGCCAGCAGCTTGGTACGAGGGAGCGGGGAGCTGTTTTTT. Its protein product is CASSLVRGSGELFF.

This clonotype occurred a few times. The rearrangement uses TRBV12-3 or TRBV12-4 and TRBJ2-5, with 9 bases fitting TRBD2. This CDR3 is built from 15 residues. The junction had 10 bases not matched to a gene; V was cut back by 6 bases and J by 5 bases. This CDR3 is CASSGRLAAFETQYF. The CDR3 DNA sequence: TGTGCCAGCAGCGGAAGACTAGCGGCTTTTGAGACCCAGTACTTC.

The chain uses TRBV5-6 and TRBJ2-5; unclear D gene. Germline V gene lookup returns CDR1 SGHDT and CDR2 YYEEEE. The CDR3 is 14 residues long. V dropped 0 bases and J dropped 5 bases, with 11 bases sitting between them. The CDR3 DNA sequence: TGTGCCAGCAGCTTGGTATCAGGTCGGGAGACCCAGTACTTC. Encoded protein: CASSLVSGRETQYF.

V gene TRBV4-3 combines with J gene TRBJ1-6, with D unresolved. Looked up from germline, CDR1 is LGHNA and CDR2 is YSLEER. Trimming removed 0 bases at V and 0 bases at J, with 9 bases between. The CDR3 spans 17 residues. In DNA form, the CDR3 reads TGCGCCAGCAGCCAAGAGCGTGAGAGCTCCTATAATTCACCCCTCCACTTT. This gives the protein CASSQERESSYNSPLHF.

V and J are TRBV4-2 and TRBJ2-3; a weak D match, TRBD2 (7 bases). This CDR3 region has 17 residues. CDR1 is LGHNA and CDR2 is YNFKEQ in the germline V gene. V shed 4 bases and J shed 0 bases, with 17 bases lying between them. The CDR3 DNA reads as TGTGCCAGCAGCCTAGAAGGGGGGGCCCTAAGCACAGATACGCAGTATTTT. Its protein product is CASSLEGGALSTDTQYF.

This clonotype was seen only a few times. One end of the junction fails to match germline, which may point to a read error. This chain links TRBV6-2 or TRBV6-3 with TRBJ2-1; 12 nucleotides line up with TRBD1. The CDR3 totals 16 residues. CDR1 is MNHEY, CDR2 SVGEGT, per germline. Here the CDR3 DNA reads TGTGCCACCAGTAGTCCCGGGACAGGGGGCGGGAATGAGCAGTTCTTC. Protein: CATSSPGTGGGNEQFF.

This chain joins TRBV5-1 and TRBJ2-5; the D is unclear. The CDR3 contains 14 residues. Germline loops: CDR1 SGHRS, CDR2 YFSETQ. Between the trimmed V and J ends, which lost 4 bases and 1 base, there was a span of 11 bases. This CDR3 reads CASSQMALQETQYF. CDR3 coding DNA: TGCGCCAGCAGCCAGATGGCCCTCCAAGAGACCCAGTACTTC.